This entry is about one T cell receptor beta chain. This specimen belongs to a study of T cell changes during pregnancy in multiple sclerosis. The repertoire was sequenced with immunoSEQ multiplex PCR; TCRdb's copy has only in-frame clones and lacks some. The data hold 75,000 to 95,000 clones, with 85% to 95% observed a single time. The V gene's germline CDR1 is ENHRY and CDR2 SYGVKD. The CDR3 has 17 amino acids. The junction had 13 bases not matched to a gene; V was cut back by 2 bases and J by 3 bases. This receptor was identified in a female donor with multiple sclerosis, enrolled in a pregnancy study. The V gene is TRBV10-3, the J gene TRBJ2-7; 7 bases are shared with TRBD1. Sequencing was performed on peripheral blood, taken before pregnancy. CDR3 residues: CAISERPTGALDYEQYF. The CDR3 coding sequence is TGTGCCATCAGTGAGCGGCCTACAGGGGCCCTCGACTACGAGCAGTACTTC.